Listed here are 28 T cell receptor beta chains from one sample, sequenced in a study of shared clonotypes between healthy human individuals. Some clones are missing from TCRdb's copy, which holds only in-frame ones; the method was immunoSEQ multiplex PCR. The sample has about 2.3 million clones, less than 95% seen once. The specimen sequenced was naive CD4+ T cells from PBMCs. Described subset: CD45RA+ positively selected. The receptors shown here come from a young man in good health. Some clones in this sample may be carry-over from other donors' samples.

Remarks on this clone: Other DNA variants within this sample encode the same CDR3. The V and J genes are TRBV7-2 and TRBJ2-5; 8 nucleotides agree with TRBD2. Trimming took 1 base from V and 4 from J; bases not matched to a gene: 2. The CDR3 loop spans 14 amino acids. CDR1 and CDR2 from the germline V gene are SGHTA and FQGNSA. CDR3: CASSLGLALETQYF. In DNA form, the CDR3 reads TGTGCCAGCAGCTTAGGACTAGCGTTAGAGACCCAGTACTTC.

The sample holds a few counts of this clone. The chain employs TRBV4-3 and TRBJ1-5; D gene uncertain. Germline V gives CDR1 LGHNA, CDR2 YSLEER. The CDR3 has 10 amino acids. V lost 5 bases to trimming and J lost 7 bases, with 3 bases between them. DNA of the CDR3: TGCGCCAGCAGCGGGCAGCCCCAGCATTTT. Protein sequence: CASSGQPQHF.

The chain is built from TRBV19 and TRBJ2-1; no clear D gene. The CDR3 length is 15 residues. The germline V gene encodes CDR1 LNHDA and CDR2 SQIVND (reference sequence). The ends were cut back, 9 bases at V and 1 base at J, with 16 bases in the middle. The CDR3 DNA sequence: TGTGCCAGACAGTTTCTCAGACTTTCCTACAATGAGCAGTTCTTC. This codes for CARQFLRLSYNEQFF.

The chain is built from TRBV30 and TRBJ1-1, with D perhaps TRBD1 (5 bases). The ends were cut back, 2 bases at V and 7 bases at J, with 17 bases in the middle. CDR3 size: 14 residues. The germline V gene encodes CDR1 GTSNPN and CDR2 SVGIG (reference sequence). CDR3 in amino acids: CAWSLGFRADEAFF. The CDR3 nucleotides read TGTGCCTGGAGTTTGGGTTTCAGGGCGGATGAAGCTTTCTTT.

In DNA, the CDR3 is TGTGCCAGCACCCTGGGGGGGGGCGCGGGAGGGCGAGGCATTCAGTACTTC. Amino acids: CASTLGGGAGGRGIQYF. J is TRBJ2-4 and V is TRBV28, with 9 nucleotides matching TRBD2. V was pared by 7 bases and J by 9 bases, with 19 bases of the junction left unmatched. The CDR3 length is 17 residues. CDR1 is MDHEN, CDR2 SYDVKM, per germline.

J is TRBJ1-5 and V is TRBV9; D possibly corresponds to TRBD1 (6 bases). Trimming cost V 4 bases and J 0 bases, with 17 bases left between them. CDR3 size: 17 residues. Germline lookup yields CDR1 SGDLS and CDR2 YYNGEE. For the CDR3, the DNA is TGTGCCAGCAGCCAGGGGCTAGGGCAGTATAGCAATCAGCCCCAGCATTTT. This gives the protein CASSQGLGQYSNQPQHF.

This chain links TRBV9 with TRBJ2-5; 8 positions agree with TRBD1. Germline-derived CDR1 and CDR2 are SGDLS and YYNGEE. Germline trimming cut 3 bases from V and 5 bases from J; bases unmatched to any gene: 15. This CDR3 comprises 17 residues. Here the CDR3 reads CASSEGAWAGGRETQYF. CDR3 DNA: TGTGCCAGCAGCGAGGGGGCCTGGGCAGGGGGCCGGGAGACCCAGTACTTC. The variable domain in full, completed from reference TRBV9 and TRBJ2-5, reads DSGVTQTPKHLITATGQRVTLRCSPRSGDLSVYWYQQSLDQGLQFLIQYYNGEERAKGNILERFSAQQFPDLHSELNLSSLELGDSALYFCASSEGAWAGGRETQYFGPGTRLLVL.

This clone has only one observation. The sample has other DNA sequences that encode this CDR3 too. J is TRBJ2-7 and V is TRBV28; no clear D. The CDR3 covers 14 residues. Trimming removed 3 bases at V and 3 bases at J, with 12 bases between. The germline gives CDR1 MDHEN, CDR2 SYDVKM. Here the CDR3 reads CASSFSGPSYEQYF. The CDR3 nucleotides read TGTGCCAGCAGTTTTTCCGGGCCCAGCTACGAGCAGTACTTC. Combining the CDR3 with reference TRBV28 and TRBJ2-7 gives the whole variable domain DVKVTQSSRYLVKRTGEKVFLECVQDMDHENMFWYRQDPGLGLRLIYFSYDVKMKEKGDIPEGYSVSREKKERFSLILESASTNQTSMYLCASSFSGPSYEQYFGPGTRLTVT.

This clone has only one observation. This chain joins TRBV11-3 and TRBJ2-1; D uncertain. This CDR3 is built from 13 residues. The ends were cut back, 8 bases at V and 0 bases at J, with 8 bases in the middle. Per the germline V gene, CDR1 is SGHNT and CDR2 is YENEEA. The CDR3 loop is CASGKSSYNEQFF. CDR3 nucleotides: TGTGCCAGCGGGAAAAGCTCCTACAATGAGCAGTTCTTC.

The chain joins TRBV5-1 to TRBJ2-7; 9 bases are shared with TRBD1. Germline CDR1 SGHRS, CDR2 YFSETQ. J gave up 0 bases and V 4 bases, and 5 bases lay outside the gene matches. The CDR3 is made up of 15 amino acids. The CDR3 DNA reads TGCGCCAGCAGCCCAGGGACAGGGAGCTCCTACGAGCAGTACTTC. Translation: CASSPGTGSSYEQYF.

CDR3 in amino acids: CASSLERGTHEQYF. The CDR3 bases are TGCGCCAGCAGCTTGGAGCGGGGTACGCACGAGCAGTACTTC. The chain is built from TRBV5-1 and TRBJ2-7; 7 positions match TRBD2. The ends lost 0 bases at V and 5 bases at J; junction bases unmatched: 5. The CDR3 has 14 residues. Germline V CDR1 and CDR2: SGHRS, YFSETQ.

V gene TRBV5-4 combines with J gene TRBJ1-2; 8 nucleotides line up with TRBD1. Germline CDR1 is SGHNT and CDR2 is YYREEE (reference sequence). The CDR3 consists of 13 residues. The V segment lost 4 bases and the J segment 7 bases; nucleotides outside the gene matches: 6. The CDR3 region has the DNA TGTGCCAGCAGCCCTCCAGGGGGCCGTGGCTACACCTTC. Amino acids: CASSPPGGRGYTF.

The chain joins TRBV7-3 to TRBJ2-1; TRBD2 matches 7 bases. This CDR3 has 13 residues. The J segment lost 4 bases and the V segment lost 4 bases, leaving 1 base of the junction unmatched. Germline-derived CDR1 and CDR2 are SGHTA and FQGTGA. The CDR3 reads CASSSLAYNEQFF. In DNA form, the CDR3 reads TGTGCCAGCAGCTCACTAGCGTACAATGAGCAGTTCTTC.

This chain links TRBV5-4 with TRBJ2-3; 9 positions agree with TRBD1. J gave up 4 bases and V 4 bases, and 10 bases lay outside the gene matches. The CDR3 loop spans 16 amino acids. Looked up from germline, CDR1 is SGHNT and CDR2 is YYREEE (reference sequence). As DNA, the CDR3 is TGTGCCAGCAGCGCCGAATGGGACAGGGAAGCAGATACGCAGTATTTT. Encoded protein: CASSAEWDREADTQYF.

CDR3 bases: TGTGCCAGCAGTTTCCAATGGGGGAATCAGCCCCAGCATTTT. The encoded protein is CASSFQWGNQPQHF. This chain uses TRBV28 with TRBJ1-5; a possible D gene is TRBD1 (5 bases). Trimming stripped 3 bases from V and 4 bases from J, with 10 bases between. In germline, CDR1 is MDHEN, CDR2 SYDVKM. The CDR3 sequence is 14 residues long.

About this clone: In the same sample, other DNA sequences code for this CDR3. J is TRBJ1-3 and V is TRBV5-1; D uncertain. There are 13 residues in the CDR3. Germline CDR1 SGHRS, CDR2 YFSETQ. V lost 4 bases to trimming and J lost 4 bases, with 9 bases between them. The CDR3 sequence is CASSMDVGNTIYF. CDR3 nucleotide sequence: TGCGCCAGCAGCATGGACGTGGGAAACACCATATATTTT.

V gene TRBV5-1 combines with J gene TRBJ1-5; a weak D match, TRBD1 (5 bases). Germline CDR1 SGHRS, CDR2 YFSETQ. The V end lost 3 bases, the J end lost 5 bases, and 15 bases lay between the germline ends. This CDR3 comprises 15 residues. The CDR3 is CASSWGDRTDQPQHF. The CDR3 DNA follows: TGCGCCAGCAGCTGGGGGGACCGGACGGATCAGCCCCAGCATTTT.

This sequence joins TRBV7-2 and TRBJ2-1; 7 bases line up with TRBD1. From germline, CDR1 is SGHTA and CDR2 FQGNSA. The junction had 5 bases not matched to a gene; V was cut back by 4 bases and J by 8 bases. The CDR3 runs to 13 residues. The CDR3 here is CASSYRGLDEQFF. The CDR3, as DNA: TGTGCCAGCAGCTACAGGGGCTTGGATGAGCAGTTCTTC.

The chain joins TRBV28 to TRBJ2-5, with D possibly TRBD1 on 6 matching bases. Looked up from germline, CDR1 is MDHEN and CDR2 is SYDVKM. Between the trimmed V and J ends, which lost 3 bases and 4 bases, there was a span of 12 bases. The CDR3 spans 14 residues. CDR3 protein: CASSFEVGGETQYF. In DNA form, the CDR3 reads TGTGCCAGCAGTTTCGAAGTAGGGGGAGAGACCCAGTACTTC. The whole variable domain, remainder taken from reference TRBV28 and TRBJ2-5, is DVKVTQSSRYLVKRTGEKVFLECVQDMDHENMFWYRQDPGLGLRLIYFSYDVKMKEKGDIPEGYSVSREKKERFSLILESASTNQTSMYLCASSFEVGGETQYFGPGTRLLVL.

The chain has TRBV11-1 and TRBJ1-3, with a possible D match to TRBD1 (5 bases). CDR3 size: 16 residues. Germline V gene lookup returns CDR1 SGHAT and CDR2 FQDESV (reference sequence). V was shortened by 2 bases and J by 0 bases, with 11 bases between the two germline ends. CDR3 sequence: CASSLQQVHSGNTIYF. In DNA, the CDR3 is TGTGCCAGCAGCTTACAACAGGTCCACTCTGGAAACACCATATATTTT.

The genes are TRBV7-8 and TRBJ1-1; possible D gene TRBD1, 5 bases. The germline V gene has CDR1 SGHVS and CDR2 FQNEAQ. Trimming pared 7 bases from V and 3 bases from J, leaving 12 bases between. The CDR3 is 13 amino acids. The CDR3 DNA sequence: TGTGCCAGCACCACAGGAGAATACACTGAAGCTTTCTTT. Protein sequence: CASTTGEYTEAFF.

The rearrangement joins TRBV2 to TRBJ1-1; TRBD1 is a possible D gene (6 bases). Germline CDR1 SNHLY, CDR2 FYNNEI. This CDR3 contains 13 residues. V was shortened by 3 bases and J by 10 bases, with 15 bases between the two germline ends. The CDR3 sequence: CASSEVGGAGAFF. CDR3 bases: TGTGCCAGCAGTGAGGTTGGGGGGGCTGGAGCTTTCTTT.

The J gene is TRBJ2-7, the V gene TRBV5-4; D possibly corresponds to TRBD2 (6 bases). V was cut by 10 bases and J by 8 bases, with 19 bases left in between. Germline loops: CDR1 SGHNT, CDR2 YYREEE (reference sequence). CDR3 length: 12 amino acids. CDR3 coding DNA: TGTGCCTTGCAGGCGTATGCGGGAAAGCAGTACTTC. The encoded protein is CALQAYAGKQYF.

The chain uses TRBV11-2 and TRBJ1-5; D is undetermined. The CDR3 is 12 amino acids. Per the germline V gene, CDR1 is SGHAT and CDR2 is FQNNGV. Trimming shortened V by 5 bases and J by 4 bases, and 6 bases separated the two germline ends. DNA of the CDR3: TGTGCCAGCAGCCAAACTAATCAGCCCCAGCATTTT. Translated, it gives CASSQTNQPQHF.

CDR3 nucleotides: TGTGCCAGTCTAACGATAGGGGGTTTCTATGGCTACACCTTC. Its protein is CASLTIGGFYGYTF. V usage is TRBV28 and J usage is TRBJ1-2; perhaps TRBD1 as D (6 bases). The germline CDR1 and CDR2 sequences are MDHEN and SYDVKM. Deletions cut 9 bases from V and 4 bases from J, with 18 bases between. CDR3 size: 14 residues.

This clone was observed a single time. This chain connects TRBV10-3 to TRBJ2-5, with 10 bases fitting TRBD1. CDR1 is ENHRY and CDR2 is SYGVKD in the germline V gene. The CDR3 extends over 14 amino acids. Trimming took 8 bases from V and 0 from J; bases not matched to a gene: 3. CDR3 protein: CAIGGQGNQETQYF. CDR3 bases: TGTGCCATCGGGGGACAGGGGAACCAAGAGACCCAGTACTTC.

The chain uses TRBV5-6 and TRBJ1-1; D remains ambiguous. The V gene's germline CDR1 is SGHDT and CDR2 YYEEEE. Trimming stripped 2 bases from V and 0 bases from J, with 14 bases between. The CDR3 runs 16 residues. The CDR3 loop reads CASSLRTAILNTEAFF. CDR3 bases: TGTGCCAGCAGCTTACGGACGGCTATTCTGAACACTGAAGCTTTCTTT. Variable domain in full (rest from reference TRBV5-6 and TRBJ1-1): DAGVTQSPTHLIKTRGQQVTLRCSPKSGHDTVSWYQQALGQGPQFIFQYYEEEERQRGNFPDRFSGHQFPNYSSELNVNALLLGDSALYLCASSLRTAILNTEAFFGQGTRLTVV.

In nucleotides, the CDR3 is TGTGCCAGCTTAGGGGGAGTTAGGGTCTACAATGAGCAGTTCTTC. It is translated as CASLGGVRVYNEQFF. The chain recombines TRBV6-1 with TRBJ2-1, with D tentatively TRBD1 (6 bases). Germline V gene sequence: CDR1 MNHNS, CDR2 SASEGT. Trimming stripped 8 bases from V and 3 bases from J, with 17 bases between. CDR3 length: 15 amino acids.